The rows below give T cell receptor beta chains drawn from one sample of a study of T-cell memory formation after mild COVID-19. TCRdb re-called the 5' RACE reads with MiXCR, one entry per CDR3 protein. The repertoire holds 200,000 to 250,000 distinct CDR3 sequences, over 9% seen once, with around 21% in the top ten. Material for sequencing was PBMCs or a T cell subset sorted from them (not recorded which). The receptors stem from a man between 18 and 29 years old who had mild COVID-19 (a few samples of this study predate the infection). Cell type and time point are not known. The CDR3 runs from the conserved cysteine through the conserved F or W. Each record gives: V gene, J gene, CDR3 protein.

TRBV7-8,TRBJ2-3,CASRTSGTDTQYF
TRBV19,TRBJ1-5,CASIGAPRGYQHF
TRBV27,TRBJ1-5,CASRGLGYSNQPQHF
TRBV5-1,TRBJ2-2,CASSPAADNTGELFF
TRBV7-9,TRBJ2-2,CASSLAGAPGELFF
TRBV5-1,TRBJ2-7,CASSPNSYSAYEQYF
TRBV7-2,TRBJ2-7,CASSYRDYEQYF
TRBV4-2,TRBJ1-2,CASSQDEGVGYTF
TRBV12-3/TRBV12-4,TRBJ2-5,CASSPGTGVMGETQYF
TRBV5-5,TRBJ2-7,CASSLIPYEQYF
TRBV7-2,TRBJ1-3,CASSLSWVSGNTIYF
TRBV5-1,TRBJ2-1,CASSSRGPRNEQFF
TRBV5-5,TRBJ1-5,CASSLVGPSNQPQHF
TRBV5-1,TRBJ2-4,CASSPRKQGANIQYF
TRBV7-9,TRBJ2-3,CASSPVDTQYF
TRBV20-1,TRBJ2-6,CSGYSPTGANVLTF
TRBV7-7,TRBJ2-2,CASSRLAGGTNTGELFF
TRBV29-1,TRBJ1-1,CSALGTGNTEAFF
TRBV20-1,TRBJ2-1,CSARTPHYNEQFF
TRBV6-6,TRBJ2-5,CASSYAEESNQETQYF
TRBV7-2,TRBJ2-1,CASSLAMAGGYNEQFF
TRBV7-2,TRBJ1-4,CASSLGDRRNEKLFF
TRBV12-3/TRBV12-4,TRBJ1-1,CASSLNYRNTEAFF
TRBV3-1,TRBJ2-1,CASSNRGGGDEQFF
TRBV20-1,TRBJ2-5,CSHQAPRETQYF
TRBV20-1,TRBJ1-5,CSAASGTRNQPQHF
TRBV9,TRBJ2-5,CASSVGGSKETQYF
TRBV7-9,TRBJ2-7,CASSQAGPYEQYF
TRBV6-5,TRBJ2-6,CASSYLTGDSGANVLTF
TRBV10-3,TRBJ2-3,CAISKRSTSGDSDTQYF
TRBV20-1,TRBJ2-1,CSATPGHSPNEQFF
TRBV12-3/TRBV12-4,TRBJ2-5,CASNWYGAETQYF
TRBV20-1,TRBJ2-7,CSARAAGQTYEQYF
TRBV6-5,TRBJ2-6,CASSYSSAHSGANVLTF
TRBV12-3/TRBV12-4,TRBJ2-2,CASRRARTGELFF
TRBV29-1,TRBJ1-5,CSVSDPNQPQHF
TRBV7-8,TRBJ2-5,CASSLVPTVRTQYF
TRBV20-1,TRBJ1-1,CSARKPGGFALGTEAFF
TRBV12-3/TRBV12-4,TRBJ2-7,CASRNSGTVKYEQYF
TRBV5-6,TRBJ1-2,CASSWEGKGYGYTF
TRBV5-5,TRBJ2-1,CASSLRGQGSGEQFF
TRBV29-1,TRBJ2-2,CSVALLAGSNTGELFF
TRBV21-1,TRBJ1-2,CASRVLADQPSPNYGYTF
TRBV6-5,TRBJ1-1,CASVSGGVTEAFF
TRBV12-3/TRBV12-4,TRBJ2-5,CASSFYETQYF